These 25 T cell receptor beta chains were sequenced from one sample in a study of blood T cell repertoires in COVID-19. The assay was immunoSEQ multiplex PCR, and TCRdb's table has in-frame clones only and misses some. This sample has some 60,000 clones; approximately 80% occur once, and the top ten carry more than 7%. Sequencing was done on a sample of peripheral blood. Receptors were obtained from a man aged 60-69 years with acute or convalescent COVID-19.

The CDR3 coding sequence is TGTGCCACCATAGCACAGGTCTACGAGCAGTACTTC. Translating it yields CATIAQVYEQYF. The J gene is TRBJ2-7, the V gene TRBV24-1, with D perhaps TRBD1 (5 bases). Germline values: CDR1 KGHDR, CDR2 SFDVKD. The CDR3 is made up of 12 amino acids. V lost 8 bases to trimming and J lost 3 bases, with 10 bases between them.

The chain combines TRBV7-9 with TRBJ1-1; TRBD1 matches at 7 bases. Germline V gives CDR1 SEHNR, CDR2 FQNEAQ (reference sequence). This CDR3 region has 13 residues. After removal of 5 bases from V and 4 bases from J, the junction contained 4 bases not matched to a gene. CDR3 residues: CASSLDRVTEAFF. The CDR3, as DNA: TGTGCCAGCAGCCTCGACAGGGTCACTGAAGCTTTCTTT.

This clone was observed a single time. The CDR3 reads CASSPRGDTQYF. CDR3 in DNA: TGCGCCAGCAGTCCTAGAGGGGATACGCAGTATTTT. V is TRBV10-1 and J is TRBJ2-3; weak D call: TRBD2 (5 bases). CDR3 size: 12 residues. The ends were cut back, 5 bases at V and 6 bases at J, with 9 bases in the middle. Germline V gives CDR1 WNHNN, CDR2 SYGVQD (reference sequence).

The chain joins TRBV5-6 to TRBJ1-3, with a weak D call TRBD1 (5 bases). Trimming left V 2 bases short and J 2 bases short, with 11 bases between. Germline CDR1 reads SGHDT; CDR2 reads YYEEEE. This CDR3 spans 15 amino acids. CDR3 sequence reads: CASSFYGGAGNTIYF. The CDR3 nucleotides read TGTGCCAGCAGCTTTTACGGGGGAGCTGGAAACACCATATATTTT.

The chain uses TRBV19 and TRBJ2-1; D is possibly TRBD1 (6 bases). Germline V gene sequence: CDR1 LNHDA, CDR2 SQIVND (reference sequence). The V and J ends lost 6 bases and 2 bases respectively, with 14 bases between them. The CDR3 length is 15 residues. CDR3 nucleotides: TGTGCCAGTAGAATTGACAGGTCAACCTACAATGAGCAGTTCTTC. Translating it yields CASRIDRSTYNEQFF.

The genes are TRBV20-1 and TRBJ2-3; TRBD2 aligns across 8 bases. Germline CDR1 and CDR2: DFQATT and SNEGSKA (reference sequence). This CDR3 has 15 residues. The ends lost 3 bases at V and 4 bases at J; junction bases unmatched: 9. The CDR3 loop reads CSASLISGGSDTQYF. Here the CDR3 DNA reads TGCAGTGCTAGTCTCATAAGCGGGGGCTCAGATACGCAGTATTTT.

The V call is TRBV18, the J call TRBJ2-7, with 8 bases that match TRBD1. The CDR3 is 14 residues long. The germline V gene has CDR1 KGHSH and CDR2 LQKENI. The trim removed 5 bases at V and 0 bases at J, leaving 3 bases unmatched. For the CDR3, the DNA is TGTGCCAGCTCAAGGGACAGGAACTCCTACGAGCAGTACTTC. This codes for CASSRDRNSYEQYF.

The chain is built from TRBV5-1 and TRBJ2-3; D is possibly TRBD2 (5 bases). Trimming removed 4 bases from V and 5 bases from J, with 17 bases in between. Germline CDR1 is SGHRS and CDR2 is YFSETQ. The CDR3 consists of 15 residues. The CDR3 loop is CASSLSPGLGDTQYF. CDR3 in DNA: TGCGCCAGCAGCCTCAGTCCGGGGTTAGGAGATACGCAGTATTTT. Using reference TRBV5-1 and TRBJ2-3 for the parts outside the CDR3, the full variable domain is KAGVTQTPRYLIKTRGQQVTLSCSPISGHRSVSWYQQTPGQGLQFLFEYFSETQRNKGNFPGRFSGRQFSNSRSEMNVSTLELGDSALYLCASSLSPGLGDTQYFGPGTRLTVL.

The V gene is TRBV6-5, the J gene TRBJ2-7; 8 nucleotides align to TRBD1. J gave up 3 bases and V 4 bases, and 5 bases lay outside the gene matches. The germline CDR1 and CDR2 sequences are MNHEY and SVGAGI. The CDR3 contains 14 residues. The CDR3 is CASSSGGSVYEQYF. Here the CDR3 DNA reads TGTGCCAGCAGTTCAGGGGGCTCGGTCTACGAGCAGTACTTC.

CDR3 coding DNA: TGTGCCAGCAGCGAGGGACAGGACACCGGGGAGCTGTTTTTT. Amino acids: CASSEGQDTGELFF. The J gene is TRBJ2-2, the V gene TRBV4-2, with TRBD1 identical over 8 bases. The germline V gene has CDR1 LGHNA and CDR2 YNFKEQ. J lost 3 bases, V lost 5 bases, and 2 bases had no gene match. The CDR3 loop spans 14 amino acids.

J is TRBJ1-5 and V is TRBV5-4; 10 nucleotides agree with TRBD1. Germline assignment: CDR1 SGHNT and CDR2 YYREEE (reference sequence). The trim removed 4 bases at V and 4 bases at J, leaving 2 bases unmatched. The CDR3 is 14 amino acids. As DNA, the CDR3 is TGTGCCAGCAGCATGGACAGGGGGAATCAGCCCCAGCATTTT. Encoded protein: CASSMDRGNQPQHF.

There are a few counts of this clone. J is TRBJ2-2 and V is TRBV5-6; D is possibly TRBD1 (6 bases). Germline V gene sequence: CDR1 SGHDT, CDR2 YYEEEE. V was pared by 1 base and J by 3 bases, with 19 bases between. CDR3 size: 18 residues. The CDR3 region is CASSLFGGADSYTGELFF. The CDR3 nucleotides are TGTGCCAGCAGCTTGTTTGGGGGCGCGGACTCGTACACCGGGGAGCTGTTTTTT. Using reference TRBV5-6 and TRBJ2-2 for the parts outside the CDR3, the full variable domain is DAGVTQSPTHLIKTRGQQVTLRCSPKSGHDTVSWYQQALGQGPQFIFQYYEEEERQRGNFPDRFSGHQFPNYSSELNVNALLLGDSALYLCASSLFGGADSYTGELFFGEGSRLTVL.

The V gene is TRBV9, the J gene TRBJ2-7, with unresolved D. V was cut by 2 bases and J by 2 bases, with 5 bases left in between. Looked up from germline, CDR1 is SGDLS and CDR2 is YYNGEE. The CDR3 has 12 residues. CDR3: CASSVATYEQYF. CDR3 nucleotides: TGTGCCAGCAGCGTCGCTACCTACGAGCAGTACTTC.

The gene calls are TRBV7-6 and TRBJ1-4, with D uncertain. The germline gives CDR1 SGHVS, CDR2 FNYEAQ. V was cut by 5 bases and J by 8 bases, with 18 bases left in between. The CDR3 contains 15 residues. DNA of the CDR3: TGTGCCAGCAGCGCCCAACTAAGCGGTCGCGAAAAACTGTTTTTT. Translating gives CASSAQLSGREKLFF.

The chain uses TRBV2 and TRBJ2-7; 7 bases map to TRBD1. The CDR3 contains 14 residues. Germline V gene lookup returns CDR1 SNHLY and CDR2 FYNNEI. V dropped 6 bases and J dropped 4; count of bases not matched to a gene: 9. CDR3 amino acids: CASRTIGTAYEQYF. Written as DNA, the CDR3 is TGTGCCAGCAGAACCATAGGGACAGCTTACGAGCAGTACTTC. Variable domain in full (rest from reference TRBV2 and TRBJ2-7): EPEVTQTPSHQVTQMGQEVILRCVPISNHLYFYWYRQILGQKVEFLVSFYNNEISEKSEIFDDQFSVERPDGSNFTLKIRSTKLEDSAMYFCASRTIGTAYEQYFGPGTRLTVT.

This clone came up a few times. The gene calls are TRBV11-2 and TRBJ2-3; 10 nucleotides align to TRBD2. CDR3 length: 18 amino acids. CDR1 and CDR2 (germline): SGHAT, FQNNGV. Trimming took 1 base from V and 3 from J; bases not matched to a gene: 10. Written as DNA, the CDR3 is TGTGCCAGCAGCTTAGCGGGGCTAGCGGGGGCCCTGACAGATACGCAGTATTTT. This translates into CASSLAGLAGALTDTQYF.

The chain uses TRBV6-5 and TRBJ2-5; tentative D call: TRBD2 (5 bases). V was cut by 11 bases and J by 2 bases, with 18 bases left in between. CDR1 MNHEY and CDR2 SVGAGI come from the germline V gene. There are 14 residues in the CDR3. CDR3 sequence (DNA): TGTGCCTCAAATATCGGGCGGGCGCAAGAGACCCAGTACTTC. It encodes CASNIGRAQETQYF.

This clone showed up just a few times. The rearrangement links TRBV30 to TRBJ2-3; TRBD2 is a possible D gene (5 bases). CDR3 length: 14 amino acids. Germline V gene data show CDR1 as GTSNPN and CDR2 as SVGIG (reference sequence). Trimming cost V 4 bases and J 2 bases, with 13 bases left between them. The CDR3 nucleotides are TGTGCCTGGAAGCCAGCGGTGGCCACAGATACGCAGTATTTT. Its protein is CAWKPAVATDTQYF.

CDR3 coding DNA: TGTGCCACCAGTGACGCAACAGGGCACACTGAAGCTTTCTTT. As protein: CATSDATGHTEAFF. The chain is built from TRBV24-1 and TRBJ1-1, with a possible D match to TRBD1 (6 bases). This CDR3 region has 14 residues. Germline V gives CDR1 KGHDR, CDR2 SFDVKD. Trimming took off 4 bases at V and 3 bases at J, with 11 bases between the two ends.

By sample share, this clone is medium-sized. This chain connects TRBV6-6 to TRBJ1-5; weak D call: TRBD1 (6 bases). This CDR3 region has 16 residues. Deletions cut 6 bases from V and 1 base from J, with 16 bases between. Germline lookup yields CDR1 MNHNY and CDR2 SVGAGI (reference sequence). The CDR3 DNA reads TGTGCCAGCAGAGATCGGGGGGGCGGCAGCAATCAGCCCCAGCATTTT. This codes for CASRDRGGGSNQPQHF.

J is TRBJ2-5 and V is TRBV5-4; 8 nucleotides agree with TRBD1. The V gene's germline CDR1 is SGHNT and CDR2 YYREEE (reference sequence). V trimming: 4 bases; J trimming: 3 bases; junction bases outside the gene matches: 8. This CDR3 comprises 15 residues. The CDR3 bases are TGTGCCAGCAGCCCTACGGGACAGGATAAAGAGACCCAGTACTTC. This codes for CASSPTGQDKETQYF.

V is TRBV5-5 and J is TRBJ2-7; D possibly corresponds to TRBD1 (5 bases). The CDR3 loop spans 14 amino acids. Trimming shortened V by 4 bases and J by 4 bases, and 15 bases separated the two germline ends. Looked up from germline, CDR1 is SGHKS and CDR2 is YYEKEE (reference sequence). CDR3 sequence: CASSPQGLGYEQYF. For the CDR3, the DNA is TGTGCCAGCAGCCCTCAGGGCTTGGGTTACGAGCAGTACTTC.

This sequence joins TRBV24-1 and TRBJ2-1, with D perhaps matching TRBD2 (5 bases). This CDR3 is built from 14 residues. V shed 5 bases and J shed 9 bases, with 16 bases lying between them. Germline lookup yields CDR1 KGHDR and CDR2 SFDVKD. This chain's CDR3 is CATSARWLAREQFF. The CDR3 DNA is TGTGCCACCAGTGCCCGATGGCTAGCCCGTGAGCAGTTCTTC.

This clone was seen a single time. The chain employs TRBV29-1 and TRBJ1-2; possible D gene TRBD1, 5 bases. Trimming shortened V by 6 bases and J by 10 bases, and 15 bases separated the two germline ends. CDR3 length: 11 amino acids. Germline V gives CDR1 SQVTM, CDR2 ANQGSEA. This CDR3 reads CSVATDLVYTF. The DNA of the CDR3 is TGCAGCGTAGCGACAGACCTCGTCTACACCTTC.

The chain has TRBV5-1 and TRBJ1-1; no definite D call. Germline CDR1 is SGHRS and CDR2 is YFSETQ. V was clipped by 1 base and J by 1 base, with 8 bases between them. CDR3 length: 14 residues. The CDR3 nucleotides read TGCGCCAGCAGCTTGACGGTACCGAACACTGAAGCTTTCTTT. Its protein is CASSLTVPNTEAFF.